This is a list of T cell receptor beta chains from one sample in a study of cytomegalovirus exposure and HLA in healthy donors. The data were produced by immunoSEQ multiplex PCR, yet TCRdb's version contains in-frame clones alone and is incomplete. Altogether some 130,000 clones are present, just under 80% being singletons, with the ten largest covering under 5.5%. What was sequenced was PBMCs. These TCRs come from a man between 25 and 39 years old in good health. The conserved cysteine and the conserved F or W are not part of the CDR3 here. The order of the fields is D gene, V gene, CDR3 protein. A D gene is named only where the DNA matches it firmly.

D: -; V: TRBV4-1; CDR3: ASSLTGLTEAF
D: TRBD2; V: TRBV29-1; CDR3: SSSTGGGNEQY
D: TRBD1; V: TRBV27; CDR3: ASSIRQGAGQPQH
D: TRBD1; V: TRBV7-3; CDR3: ASSFSRTGNTGELF
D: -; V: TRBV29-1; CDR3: SVVVKREDTIY
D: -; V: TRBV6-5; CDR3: ASSYGGGRVETQY
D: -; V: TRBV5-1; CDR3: ASSLRLSSYEQY
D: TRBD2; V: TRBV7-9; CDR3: ASSSGLAGGPLNEQF
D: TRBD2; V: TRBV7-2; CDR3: ASSFRLAGYNEQF
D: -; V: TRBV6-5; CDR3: ASSYPAGDTQY
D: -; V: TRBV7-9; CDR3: SSSAAGGVGQPQH
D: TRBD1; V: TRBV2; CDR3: ASSTTGIAGNTIY
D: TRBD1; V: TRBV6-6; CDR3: ASSKADRRREAF
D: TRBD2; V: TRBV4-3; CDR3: ASSHFLAGENYEQY
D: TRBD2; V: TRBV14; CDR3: AGSLGTSGKETQY
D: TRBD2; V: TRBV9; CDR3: ASSAGDYAYNEQF
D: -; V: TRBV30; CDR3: AWTSNYGYT
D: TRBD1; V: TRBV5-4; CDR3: ASSAGTGAYNEQF
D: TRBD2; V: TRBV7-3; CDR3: ASSLMGLAGGNEQF
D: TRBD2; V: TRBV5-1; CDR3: ASSLTLAGGTDTQY
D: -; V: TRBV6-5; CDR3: ASSYLGGQTEAF
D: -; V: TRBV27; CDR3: ASRSTGTDTQY
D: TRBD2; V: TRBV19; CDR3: ASRRSGTSYEQY
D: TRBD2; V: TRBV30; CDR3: AWSAGTINTGELF
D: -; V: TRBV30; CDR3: AWSAPPLEEY
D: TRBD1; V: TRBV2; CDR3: ASSEAGTATDTQY
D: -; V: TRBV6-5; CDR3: ATHPQGSGYT
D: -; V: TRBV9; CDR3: ASSVAGAYNEQF
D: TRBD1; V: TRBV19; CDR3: ASSIADRVGYEQY
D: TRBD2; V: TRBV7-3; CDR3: ASSLIRLAGGPNEQF
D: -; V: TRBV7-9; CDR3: ASSISEATEAF
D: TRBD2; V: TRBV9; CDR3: ASSPTSGSIYEQF
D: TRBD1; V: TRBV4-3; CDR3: ASSQDRGKTEAF
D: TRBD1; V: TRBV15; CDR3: ATSRGGTAQETQY
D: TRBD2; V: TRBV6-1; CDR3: ASSSGLEVETQY
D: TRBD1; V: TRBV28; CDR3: ASSSSNRGSNQPQH
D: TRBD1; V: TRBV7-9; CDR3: ASSLGRGDRENQPQH
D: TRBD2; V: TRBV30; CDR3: AWTAGGPRETQY
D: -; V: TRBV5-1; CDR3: ASSLWGDPTYEQY
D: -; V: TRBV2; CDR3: ASSDGSNFSGNTIY